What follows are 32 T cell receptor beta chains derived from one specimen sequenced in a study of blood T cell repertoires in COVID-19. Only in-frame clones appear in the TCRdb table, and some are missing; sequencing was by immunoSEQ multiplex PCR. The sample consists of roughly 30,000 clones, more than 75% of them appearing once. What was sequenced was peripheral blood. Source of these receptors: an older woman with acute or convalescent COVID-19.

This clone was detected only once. CDR3: CAIASQGNYQETQYF. The CDR3 bases are TGTGCCATCGCGTCACAGGGGAACTACCAAGAGACCCAGTACTTC. This chain joins TRBV10-3 and TRBJ2-5; 7 nucleotides line up with TRBD1. V was pared by 8 bases and J by 0 bases, with 9 bases of the junction left unmatched. This CDR3 has 15 amino acids. The germline CDR1 and CDR2 sequences are ENHRY and SYGVKD.

The CDR3 spells CAWTGSRTEAFF. The CDR3 DNA is TGTGCCTGGACGGGGAGTCGCACTGAAGCTTTCTTT. This sequence joins TRBV30 and TRBJ1-1; no clear D. The CDR3 is made up of 12 amino acids. Germline V gene lookup returns CDR1 GTSNPN and CDR2 SVGIG (reference sequence). Trimming pared 4 bases from V and 4 bases from J, leaving 10 bases between.

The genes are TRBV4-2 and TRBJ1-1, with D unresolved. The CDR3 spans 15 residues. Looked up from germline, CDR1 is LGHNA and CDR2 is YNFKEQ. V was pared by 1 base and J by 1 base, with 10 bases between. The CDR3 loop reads CASSQGAGRNTEAFF. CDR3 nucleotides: TGTGCCAGCAGCCAAGGGGCTGGGAGGAACACTGAAGCTTTCTTT.

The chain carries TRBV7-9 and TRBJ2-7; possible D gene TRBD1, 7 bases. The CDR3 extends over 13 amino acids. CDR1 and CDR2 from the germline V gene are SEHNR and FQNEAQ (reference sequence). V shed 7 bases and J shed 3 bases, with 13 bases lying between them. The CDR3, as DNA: TGTGCCAGCACGACTAGACAGGGCTACGAGCAGTACTTC. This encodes CASTTRQGYEQYF.

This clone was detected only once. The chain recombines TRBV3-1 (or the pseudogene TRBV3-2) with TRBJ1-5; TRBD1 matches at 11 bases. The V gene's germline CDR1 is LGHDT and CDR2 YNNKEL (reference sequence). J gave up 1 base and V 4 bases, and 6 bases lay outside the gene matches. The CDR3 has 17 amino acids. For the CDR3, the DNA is TGTGCCAGCAGCCCACGAAGGGACAGGGGGAGCAATCAGCCCCAGCATTTT. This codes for CASSPRRDRGSNQPQHF.

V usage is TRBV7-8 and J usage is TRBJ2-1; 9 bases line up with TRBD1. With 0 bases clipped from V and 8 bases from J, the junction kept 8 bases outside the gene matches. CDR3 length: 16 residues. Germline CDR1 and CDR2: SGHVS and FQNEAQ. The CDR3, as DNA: TGTGCCAGCAGCTTAGCATCCGGGACAGGGTTCGATGAGCAGTTCTTC. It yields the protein CASSLASGTGFDEQFF.

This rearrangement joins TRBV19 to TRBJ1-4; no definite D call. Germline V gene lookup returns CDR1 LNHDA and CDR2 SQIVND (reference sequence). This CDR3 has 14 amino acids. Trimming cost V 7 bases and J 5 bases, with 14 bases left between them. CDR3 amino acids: CASNNGRENEKLFF. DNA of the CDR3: TGTGCCAGTAACAACGGGAGAGAGAATGAAAAACTGTTTTTT.

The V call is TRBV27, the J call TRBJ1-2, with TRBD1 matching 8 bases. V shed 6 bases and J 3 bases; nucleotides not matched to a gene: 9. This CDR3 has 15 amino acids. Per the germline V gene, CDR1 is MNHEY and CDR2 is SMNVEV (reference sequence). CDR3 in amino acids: CASRRGTGADYGYTF. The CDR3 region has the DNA TGTGCCAGCAGGCGGGGGACAGGAGCGGACTATGGCTACACCTTC.

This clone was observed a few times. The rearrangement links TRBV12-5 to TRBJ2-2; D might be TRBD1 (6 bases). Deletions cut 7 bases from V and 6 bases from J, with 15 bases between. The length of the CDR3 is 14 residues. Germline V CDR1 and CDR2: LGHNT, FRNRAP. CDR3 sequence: CASAPQGRSGELFF. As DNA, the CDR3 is TGTGCTAGTGCCCCACAGGGAAGGTCCGGGGAGCTGTTTTTT.

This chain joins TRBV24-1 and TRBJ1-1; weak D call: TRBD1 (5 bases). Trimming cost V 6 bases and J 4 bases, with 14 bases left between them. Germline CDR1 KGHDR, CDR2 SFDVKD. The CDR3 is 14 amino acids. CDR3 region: CATSSTWGGTEAFF. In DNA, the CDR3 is TGTGCCACCAGTTCGACATGGGGGGGCACTGAAGCTTTCTTT.

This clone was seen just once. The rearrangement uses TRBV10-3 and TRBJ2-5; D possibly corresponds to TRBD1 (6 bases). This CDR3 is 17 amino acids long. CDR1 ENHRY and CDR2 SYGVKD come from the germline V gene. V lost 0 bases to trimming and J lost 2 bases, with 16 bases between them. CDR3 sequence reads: CAISESRGGGLQETQYF. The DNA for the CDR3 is TGTGCCATCAGTGAGTCCAGGGGTGGGGGCCTTCAAGAGACCCAGTACTTC.

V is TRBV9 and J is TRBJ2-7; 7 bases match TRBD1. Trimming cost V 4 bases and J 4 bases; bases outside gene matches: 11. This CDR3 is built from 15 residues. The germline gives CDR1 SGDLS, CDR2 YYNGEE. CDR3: CASSPVGTDRYEQYF. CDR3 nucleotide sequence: TGTGCCAGCAGCCCTGTTGGGACAGACAGATACGAGCAGTACTTC.

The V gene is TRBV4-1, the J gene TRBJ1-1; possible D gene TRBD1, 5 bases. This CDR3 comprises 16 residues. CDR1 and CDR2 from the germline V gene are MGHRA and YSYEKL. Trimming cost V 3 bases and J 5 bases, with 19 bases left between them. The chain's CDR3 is CASSQEGRGLDTEAFF. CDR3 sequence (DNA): TGCGCCAGCAGCCAGGAGGGGAGAGGGTTGGATACTGAAGCTTTCTTT.

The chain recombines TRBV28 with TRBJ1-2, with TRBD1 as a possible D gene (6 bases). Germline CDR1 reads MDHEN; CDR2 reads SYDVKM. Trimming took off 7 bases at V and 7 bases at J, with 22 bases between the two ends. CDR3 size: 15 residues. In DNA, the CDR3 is TGTGCCAGCATTGAAGCCGGGACACTAACGAGTGGCTACACCTTC. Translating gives CASIEAGTLTSGYTF.

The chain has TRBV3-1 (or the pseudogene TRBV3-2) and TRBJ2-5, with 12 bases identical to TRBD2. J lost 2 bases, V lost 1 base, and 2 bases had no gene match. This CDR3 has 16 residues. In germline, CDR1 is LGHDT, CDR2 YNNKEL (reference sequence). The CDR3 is CASSQGTSGAQETQYF. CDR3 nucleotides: TGTGCCAGCAGCCAAGGGACTAGCGGGGCTCAAGAGACCCAGTACTTC.

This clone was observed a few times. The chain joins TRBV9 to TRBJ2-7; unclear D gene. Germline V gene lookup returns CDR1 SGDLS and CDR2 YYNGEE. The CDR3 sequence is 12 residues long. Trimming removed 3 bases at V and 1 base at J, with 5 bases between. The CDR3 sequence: CASSANSYEQYF. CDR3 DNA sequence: TGTGCCAGCAGCGCCAATTCCTACGAGCAGTACTTC.

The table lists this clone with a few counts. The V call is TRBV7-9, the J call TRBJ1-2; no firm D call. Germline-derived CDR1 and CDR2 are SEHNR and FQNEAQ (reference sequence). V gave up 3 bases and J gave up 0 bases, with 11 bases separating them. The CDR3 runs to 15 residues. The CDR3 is CASSFNSRANYGYTF. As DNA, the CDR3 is TGTGCCAGCAGCTTTAATAGCAGAGCTAACTATGGCTACACCTTC.

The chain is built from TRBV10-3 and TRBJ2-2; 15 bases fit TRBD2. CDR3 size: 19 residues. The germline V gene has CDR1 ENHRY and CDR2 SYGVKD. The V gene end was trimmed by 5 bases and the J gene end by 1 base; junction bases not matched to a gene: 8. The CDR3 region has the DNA TGTGCCATCAGTTCAACCGGGACTAGCGGGGGGATGAACACCGGGGAGCTGTTTTTT. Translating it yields CAISSTGTSGGMNTGELFF.

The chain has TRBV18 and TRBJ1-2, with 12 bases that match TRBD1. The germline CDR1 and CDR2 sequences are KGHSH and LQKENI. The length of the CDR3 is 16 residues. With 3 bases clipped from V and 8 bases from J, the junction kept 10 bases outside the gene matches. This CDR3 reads CASSPGDRGLEEGYTF. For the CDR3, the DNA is TGTGCCAGCTCACCCGGGGACAGGGGGCTAGAAGAAGGCTACACCTTC.

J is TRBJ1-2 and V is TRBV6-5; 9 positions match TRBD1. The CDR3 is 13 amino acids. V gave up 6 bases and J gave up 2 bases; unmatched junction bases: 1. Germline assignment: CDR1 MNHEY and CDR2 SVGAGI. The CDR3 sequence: CASRGQGNYGYTF. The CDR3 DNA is TGTGCCAGCAGAGGACAGGGGAACTATGGCTACACCTTC.

The CDR3 DNA is TGTGCCAGCAAGCGGGAACGCTGGAACACTGAAGCTTTCTTT. Its protein is CASKRERWNTEAFF. The chain joins TRBV6-5 to TRBJ1-1; D unclear. Germline CDR1 and CDR2: MNHEY and SVGAGI. Trimming removed 7 bases at V and 1 base at J, with 13 bases between. The CDR3 has 14 residues.

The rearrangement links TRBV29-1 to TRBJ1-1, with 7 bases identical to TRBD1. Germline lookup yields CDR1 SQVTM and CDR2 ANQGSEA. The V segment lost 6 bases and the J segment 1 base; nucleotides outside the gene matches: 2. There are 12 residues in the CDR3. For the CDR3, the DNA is TGCAGCGTGGGACAGCCGAACACTGAAGCTTTCTTT. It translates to CSVGQPNTEAFF.

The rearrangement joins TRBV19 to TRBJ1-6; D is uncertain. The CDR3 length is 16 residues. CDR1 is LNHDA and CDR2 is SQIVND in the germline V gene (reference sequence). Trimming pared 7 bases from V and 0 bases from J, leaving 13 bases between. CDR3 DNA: TGTGCCAGTACGGGGTTGGGGAGCTCCTATAATTCACCCCTCCACTTT. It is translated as CASTGLGSSYNSPLHF. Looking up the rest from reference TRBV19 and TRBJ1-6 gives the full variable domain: DGGITQSPKYLFRKEGQNVTLSCEQNLNHDAMYWYRQDPGQGLRLIYYSQIVNDFQKGDIAEGYSVSREKKESFPLTVTSAQKNPTAFYLCASTGLGSSYNSPLHFGNGTRLTVT.

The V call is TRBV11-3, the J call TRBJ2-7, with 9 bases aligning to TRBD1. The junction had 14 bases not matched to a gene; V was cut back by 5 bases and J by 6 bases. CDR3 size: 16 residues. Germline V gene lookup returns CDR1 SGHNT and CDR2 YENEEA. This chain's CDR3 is CASSLVRDRVNCEQYF. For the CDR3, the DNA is TGTGCCAGCAGCCTAGTACGGGACAGGGTAAATTGCGAGCAGTACTTC.

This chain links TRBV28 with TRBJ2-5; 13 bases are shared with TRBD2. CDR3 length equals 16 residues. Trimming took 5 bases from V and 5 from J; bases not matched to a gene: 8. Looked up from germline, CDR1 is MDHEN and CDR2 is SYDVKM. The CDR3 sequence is CASSLTTSGGPETQYF. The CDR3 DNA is TGTGCCAGCAGTCTTACGACTAGCGGGGGGCCTGAGACCCAGTACTTC.

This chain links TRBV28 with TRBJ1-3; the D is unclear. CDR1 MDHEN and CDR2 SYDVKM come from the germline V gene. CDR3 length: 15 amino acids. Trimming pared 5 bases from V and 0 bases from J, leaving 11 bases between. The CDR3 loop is CASSPPLPSGNTIYF. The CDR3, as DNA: TGTGCCAGCAGTCCCCCTCTTCCCTCTGGAAACACCATATATTTT. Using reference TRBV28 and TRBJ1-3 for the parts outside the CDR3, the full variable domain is DVKVTQSSRYLVKRTGEKVFLECVQDMDHENMFWYRQDPGLGLRLIYFSYDVKMKEKGDIPEGYSVSREKKERFSLILESASTNQTSMYLCASSPPLPSGNTIYFGEGSWLTVV.

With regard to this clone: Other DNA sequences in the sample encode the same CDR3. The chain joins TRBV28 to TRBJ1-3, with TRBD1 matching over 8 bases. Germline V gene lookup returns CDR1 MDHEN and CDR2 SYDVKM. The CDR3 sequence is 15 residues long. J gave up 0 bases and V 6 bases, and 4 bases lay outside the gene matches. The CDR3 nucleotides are TGTGCCAGCAGCCCGGGGACAGGCTCTGGAAACACCATATATTTT. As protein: CASSPGTGSGNTIYF.

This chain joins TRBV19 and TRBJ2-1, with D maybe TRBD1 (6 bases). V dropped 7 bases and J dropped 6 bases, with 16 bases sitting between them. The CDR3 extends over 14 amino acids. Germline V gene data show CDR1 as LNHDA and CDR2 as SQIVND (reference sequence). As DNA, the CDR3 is TGTGCCAGTATTAAACAGGGAACCGTCAATGAGCAGTTCTTC. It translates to CASIKQGTVNEQFF.

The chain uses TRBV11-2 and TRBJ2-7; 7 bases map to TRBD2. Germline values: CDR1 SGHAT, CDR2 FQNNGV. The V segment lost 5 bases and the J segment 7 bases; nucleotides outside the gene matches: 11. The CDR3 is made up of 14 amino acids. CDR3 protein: CASSVTSAPGEQYF. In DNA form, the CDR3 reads TGTGCCAGCAGCGTTACTAGCGCTCCGGGGGAGCAGTACTTC.

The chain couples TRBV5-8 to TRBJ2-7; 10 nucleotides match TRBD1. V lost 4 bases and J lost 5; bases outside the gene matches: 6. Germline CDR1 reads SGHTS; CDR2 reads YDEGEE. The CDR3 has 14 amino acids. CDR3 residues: CASSHGTGVNEQYF. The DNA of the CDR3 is TGTGCCAGCAGCCACGGGACAGGGGTGAACGAGCAGTACTTC.

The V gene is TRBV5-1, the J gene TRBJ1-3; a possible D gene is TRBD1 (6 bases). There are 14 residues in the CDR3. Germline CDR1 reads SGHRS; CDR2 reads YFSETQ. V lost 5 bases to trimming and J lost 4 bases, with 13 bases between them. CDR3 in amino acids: CASRPGTPGNTIYF. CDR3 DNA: TGCGCCAGCAGACCCGGGACACCAGGAAACACCATATATTTT.

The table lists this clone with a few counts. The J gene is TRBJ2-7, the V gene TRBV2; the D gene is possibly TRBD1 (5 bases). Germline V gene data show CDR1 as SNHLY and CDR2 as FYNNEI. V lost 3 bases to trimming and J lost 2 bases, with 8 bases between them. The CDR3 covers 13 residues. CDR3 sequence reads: CASSEDTPYEQYF. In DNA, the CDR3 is TGTGCCAGCAGTGAGGACACTCCCTACGAGCAGTACTTC. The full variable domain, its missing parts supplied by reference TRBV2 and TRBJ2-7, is EPEVTQTPSHQVTQMGQEVILRCVPISNHLYFYWYRQILGQKVEFLVSFYNNEISEKSEIFDDQFSVERPDGSNFTLKIRSTKLEDSAMYFCASSEDTPYEQYFGPGTRLTVT.